The 23 T cell receptor beta chains reported below all come from one sample, sequenced in a study of cytomegalovirus exposure and HLA in healthy donors. Primers: 60 Vbeta forward and 13 Jbeta reverse. Assay used: immunoSEQ multiplex PCR; TCRdb lists only in-frame clones, some missing. Among 130,000 or so clones listed, roughly three fifths were seen once. Sample: PBMCs. These receptor sequences come from an older woman in good health and CMV-seronegative.

This clone was recorded once. The genes are TRBV9 and TRBJ2-1; possibly TRBD2 for D (7 bases). Germline values: CDR1 SGDLS, CDR2 YYNGEE. V was clipped by 0 bases and J by 0 bases, with 13 bases between them. CDR3 size: 17 residues. The CDR3 here is CASSVVGGGYSYNEQFF. DNA for the CDR3: TGTGCCAGCAGCGTAGTAGGGGGGGGGTACTCCTACAATGAGCAGTTCTTC.

As concerns this clone: This same CDR3 is encoded by further DNA sequences in the sample. The chain recombines TRBV5-1 with TRBJ2-1; 13 bases agree with TRBD2. V lost 0 bases to trimming and J lost 3 bases; unmatched junction nucleotides: 3. This CDR3 is built from 17 residues. Germline assignment: CDR1 SGHRS and CDR2 YFSETQ. CDR3 coding DNA: TGCGCCAGCAGCTTGGGGACTAGCGGGAGCCTCTACAATGAGCAGTTCTTC. This gives the protein CASSLGTSGSLYNEQFF.

The J gene is TRBJ1-2, the V gene TRBV4-3; D not certain. This CDR3 spans 13 amino acids. CDR1 and CDR2 from the germline V gene are LGHNA and YSLEER. V lost 5 bases and J lost 2, with 9 bases in between. The CDR3: CASSGERNYGYTF. The CDR3 DNA reads as TGCGCCAGCAGCGGTGAACGGAACTATGGCTACACCTTC.

The chain recombines TRBV7-8 with TRBJ2-2; TRBD2 matches at 8 bases. J lost 8 bases, V lost 0 bases, and 14 bases had no gene match. CDR3 length: 18 amino acids. In germline, CDR1 is SGHVS, CDR2 FQNEAQ. The CDR3 DNA reads as TGTGCCAGCAGCTTAGCGGTTGGGGTAGCGGGATTCGTTGGGGAGCTGTTTTTT. Translation gives CASSLAVGVAGFVGELFF.

The chain joins TRBV28 to TRBJ1-2; 7 nucleotides match TRBD1. The CDR3 sequence is 14 residues long. V shed 7 bases and J 4 bases; nucleotides not matched to a gene: 9. Germline CDR1 reads MDHEN; CDR2 reads SYDVKM. CDR3 DNA: TGTGCCAGCACCCGACAGGGCGAACCCTATGGCTACACCTTC. Protein product: CASTRQGEPYGYTF.

This chain uses TRBV7-9 with TRBJ2-7; 9 bases line up with TRBD2. Germline loops: CDR1 SEHNR, CDR2 FQNEAQ (reference sequence). The CDR3 is 17 amino acids. After removal of 0 bases from V and 5 bases from J, the junction contained 11 bases not matched to a gene. CDR3 protein: CASSLADSGLATDEQYF. CDR3 coding DNA: TGTGCCAGCAGCTTAGCGGATTCGGGACTAGCCACGGACGAGCAGTACTTC.

The chain's CDR3 is CASSRDLRTGGELFF. CDR3 bases: TGCGCCAGCAGCCGGGACTTACGAACAGGCGGGGAGCTGTTTTTT. The rearrangement joins TRBV5-1 to TRBJ2-2; possible D gene TRBD2, 6 bases. Per the germline V gene, CDR1 is SGHRS and CDR2 is YFSETQ. The V gene lost 4 bases and the J gene lost 7 bases, with 17 bases spanning the gap. The CDR3 consists of 15 residues.

The CDR3 DNA sequence: TGTGCCACCAGCAGCGGGACAGGGGGCGTTCAGCCCCAGCATTTT. This sequence encodes CATSSGTGGVQPQHF. The V gene is TRBV15, the J gene TRBJ1-5; TRBD1 matches 12 bases. Trimming took 3 bases from V and 6 from J; bases not matched to a gene: 3. Germline values: CDR1 LNHNV, CDR2 YYDKDF (reference sequence). The CDR3 is 15 amino acids. Full variable domain (remainder filled in from reference TRBV15 and TRBJ1-5): DAMVIQNPRYQVTQFGKPVTLSCSQTLNHNVMYWYQQKSSQAPKLLFHYYDKDFNNEADTPDNFQSRRPNTSFCFLDIRSPGLGDTAMYLCATSSGTGGVQPQHFGDGTRLSIL.

The chain combines TRBV13 with TRBJ1-1; 8 bases map to TRBD1. This CDR3 is built from 15 residues. Per the germline V gene, CDR1 is PRHDT and CDR2 is FYEKMQ (reference sequence). V gave up 5 bases and J gave up 0 bases; unmatched junction bases: 5. This CDR3 is CASSQRTGMNTEAFF. In DNA, the CDR3 is TGTGCCAGCAGCCAACGGACAGGGATGAACACTGAAGCTTTCTTT. Looking up the rest from reference TRBV13 and TRBJ1-1 gives the full variable domain: AAGVIQSPRHLIKEKRETATLKCYPIPRHDTVYWYQQGPGQDPQFLISFYEKMQSDKGSIPDRFSAQQFSDYHSELNMSSLELGDSALYFCASSQRTGMNTEAFFGQGTRLTVV.

This clone came up once. The V call is TRBV7-2, the J call TRBJ1-4; possibly TRBD1 for D (5 bases). V lost 3 bases to trimming and J lost 0 bases, with 8 bases between them. CDR1 and CDR2 (germline): SGHTA, FQGNSA. There are 15 residues in the CDR3. The CDR3 spells CASSLGGPTNEKLFF. The DNA of the CDR3 is TGTGCCAGCAGCTTGGGGGGTCCAACTAATGAAAAACTGTTTTTT. The whole variable domain, remainder taken from reference TRBV7-2 and TRBJ1-4, is GAGVSQSPSNKVTEKGKDVELRCDPISGHTALYWYRQSLGQGLEFLIYFQGNSAPDKSGLPSDRFSAERTGGSVSTLTIQRTQQEDSAVYLCASSLGGPTNEKLFFGSGTQLSVL.

This clone turned up a few times. V is TRBV5-1 and J is TRBJ2-3; D not resolved. CDR1 SGHRS and CDR2 YFSETQ come from the germline V gene. V was shortened by 0 bases and J by 3 bases, with 8 bases between the two germline ends. The CDR3 runs to 14 residues. CDR3 sequence reads: CASSLEGATDTQYF. CDR3 nucleotide sequence: TGCGCCAGCAGCTTGGAAGGAGCGACAGATACGCAGTATTTT.

This clone was seen more than once but under ten times. V is TRBV7-9 and J is TRBJ1-1, with TRBD1 as a possible D gene (6 bases). The CDR3 is 12 amino acids. CDR1 and CDR2 from the germline V gene are SEHNR and FQNEAQ (reference sequence). The V end lost 4 bases, the J end lost 11 bases, and 14 bases lay between the germline ends. CDR3 nucleotides: TGTGCCAGCAGCTCGTCGAACAGGGAGGCTTTCTTT. Translating it yields CASSSSNREAFF.

The gene calls are TRBV28 and TRBJ1-1; TRBD1 aligns across 7 bases. CDR3 length: 13 amino acids. CDR1 MDHEN and CDR2 SYDVKM come from the germline V gene. Trimming took 2 bases from V and 6 from J; bases not matched to a gene: 3. CDR3 residues: CASSLLGTAEAFF. CDR3 DNA: TGTGCCAGCAGTTTACTCGGGACAGCTGAAGCTTTCTTT.

This rearrangement joins TRBV27 to TRBJ1-6; TRBD1 matches at 9 bases. Germline CDR1 MNHEY, CDR2 SMNVEV (reference sequence). The length of the CDR3 is 17 residues. J gave up 10 bases and V 2 bases, and 12 bases lay outside the gene matches. CDR3 region: CASSLQPGQGIGSPLHF. In DNA form, the CDR3 reads TGTGCCAGCAGTTTACAACCGGGACAGGGAATAGGCTCACCCCTCCACTTT.

The chain couples TRBV19 to TRBJ2-7, with a weak D call TRBD1 (5 bases). The length of the CDR3 is 15 residues. Germline V gene sequence: CDR1 LNHDA, CDR2 SQIVND (reference sequence). The ends were cut back, 0 bases at V and 6 bases at J, with 15 bases in the middle. This chain's CDR3 is CASSIDLQALSEQYF. In DNA, the CDR3 is TGTGCCAGTAGTATAGATCTACAGGCGCTCAGCGAGCAGTACTTC.

This chain connects TRBV11-2 to TRBJ2-2; maybe TRBD2 (5 bases). The germline gives CDR1 SGHAT, CDR2 FQNNGV. This CDR3 comprises 14 residues. V lost 5 bases to trimming and J lost 6 bases, with 13 bases between them. Here the CDR3 reads CASSPMAGSGELFF. The DNA for the CDR3 is TGTGCCAGCAGCCCGATGGCGGGTTCCGGGGAGCTGTTTTTT. Combining the CDR3 with reference TRBV11-2 and TRBJ2-2 gives the whole variable domain EAGVAQSPRYKIIEKRQSVAFWCNPISGHATLYWYQQILGQGPKLLIQFQNNGVVDDSQLPKDRFSAERLKGVDSTLKIQPAKLEDSAVYLCASSPMAGSGELFFGEGSRLTVL.

V is TRBV7-9 and J is TRBJ1-3; D not resolved. Trimming removed 2 bases from V and 0 bases from J, with 5 bases in between. Germline-derived CDR1 and CDR2 are SEHNR and FQNEAQ (reference sequence). This CDR3 has 14 amino acids. The CDR3 bases are TGTGCCAGCAGCTTAACAAGCTCTGGAAACACCATATATTTT. Protein: CASSLTSSGNTIYF.

This clone was counted a few times. V and J are TRBV21-1 and TRBJ2-7; the D segment call TRBD1 is taken from the table without a DNA check. TRBV21-1 is deemed a pseudogene. This CDR3 is 15 amino acids long. The DNA for the CDR3 is TGTGCCAGCATCGATCCCAGGGGTTACTCCTACGAGCAGTACTTC. It encodes CASIDPRGYSYEQYF.

The chain combines TRBV6-6 with TRBJ2-3; TRBD2 aligns across 9 bases. In germline, CDR1 is MNHNY, CDR2 SVGAGI (reference sequence). V lost 0 bases and J lost 9; bases outside the gene matches: 4. The CDR3 extends over 14 amino acids. The CDR3 here is CASSYSEAGGTQYF. As DNA, the CDR3 is TGTGCCAGCAGTTACTCGGAAGCGGGGGGAACGCAGTATTTT.

This sequence joins TRBV2 and TRBJ1-2, with 11 bases that match TRBD1. The CDR3 runs to 16 residues. Germline values: CDR1 SNHLY, CDR2 FYNNEI. V shed 5 bases and J 4 bases; nucleotides not matched to a gene: 9. Here the CDR3 DNA reads TGTGCCAGCAGTCCTTTCCGGGACAGGGGGGCCTATGGCTACACCTTC. It specifies CASSPFRDRGAYGYTF.

The chain links TRBV2 to TRBJ2-7; D perhaps matches TRBD2 (6 bases). Looked up from germline, CDR1 is SNHLY and CDR2 is FYNNEI. The CDR3 totals 12 residues. The V gene lost 4 bases and the J gene lost 6 bases, with 10 bases spanning the gap. The CDR3 DNA follows: TGTGCCAGCAGTGTCGGGAGTGGCGAGCAGTACTTC. Amino acids: CASSVGSGEQYF.

The chain is built from TRBV2 and TRBJ1-2; 11 bases fit TRBD1. From germline, CDR1 is SNHLY and CDR2 FYNNEI. The CDR3 has 14 residues. V dropped 5 bases and J dropped 8; count of bases not matched to a gene: 7. The CDR3 DNA reads as TGTGCCAGCAGTCTGCGGACAGGGGGCGAGGGCTACACCTTC. It encodes CASSLRTGGEGYTF.

The rearrangement uses TRBV6-1 and TRBJ1-1; tentatively, D is TRBD1 (5 bases). Trimming pared 7 bases from V and 10 bases from J, leaving 16 bases between. Germline assignment: CDR1 MNHNS and CDR2 SASEGT. This CDR3 is built from 12 residues. CDR3 bases: TGTGCCAGCACCCTAAAGGGGTCTTCAGCTTTCTTT. This gives the protein CASTLKGSSAFF.